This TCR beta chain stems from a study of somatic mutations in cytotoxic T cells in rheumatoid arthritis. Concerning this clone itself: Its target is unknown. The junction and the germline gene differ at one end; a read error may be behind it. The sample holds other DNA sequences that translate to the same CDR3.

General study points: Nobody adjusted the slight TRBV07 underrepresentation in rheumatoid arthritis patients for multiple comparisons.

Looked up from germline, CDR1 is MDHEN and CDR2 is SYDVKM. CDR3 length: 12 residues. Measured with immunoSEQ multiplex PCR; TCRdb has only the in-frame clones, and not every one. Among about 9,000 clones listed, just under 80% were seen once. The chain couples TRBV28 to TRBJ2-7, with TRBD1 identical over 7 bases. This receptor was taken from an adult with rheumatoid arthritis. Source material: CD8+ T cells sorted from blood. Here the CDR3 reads CASSYNRGEQYF. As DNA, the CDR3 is TGCGCCAGCAGTTACAACAGGGGCGAGCAGTACTTC.